This TCR beta chain came from a study of T cells in Graves' hyperthyroidism and ophthalmopathy (dated by TCRdb to between 2017 and 2020). Study-wide context: Peripheral blood samples were taken at initial diagnosis, before any treatment was given. Once sampling was done, hyperthyroidism patients were given methimazole at a starting dose of 30 mg daily, whereas ophthalmopathy patients were given high-dose intravenous methylprednisolone. TCR Vbeta CDR3 sequencing of 135 peripheral blood samples (under 45 ophthalmopathy, 70 to 85 hyperthyroidism and roughly 17 progressor patients) is reported in the paper. In addition, the study compared T-cell repertoires in thyroid tissue and in blood from six Graves' hyperthyroidism patients. An independent validation cohort of about 19 hyperthyroidism patients and roughly 16 patients who later progressed to ophthalmopathy tested prospective prediction of ophthalmopathy. To identify TCR V-J signatures that set the groups apart, the researchers used a discovery cohort of about a hundred patients, made up of 43 with Graves' ophthalmopathy and 57 with stable Graves' hyperthyroidism. The roughly 91 discovery patients were randomly divided into training and test sets at a 7:3 ratio.

The table lists this clonotype with many counts. Its binding antigen is unknown. No base quality values were provided; no much bigger clone lies one nucleotide off. Amplification of TCR beta CDR3 regions was carried out from RNA transcripts. For the first round of RT-PCR on the TCR CDR3, the HTBI primer set was used together with the Qiagen OneStep RT-PCR kit. The libraries were constructed in a second round of multiplex PCR and then size-selected and purified. Sequencing of the libraries was done on an Illumina HiSeq2000 using paired-end 100 bp reads. The study's processing was this. SOAPnuke was used to process the raw data, removing reads that contained adapters or uncalled bases, had a mean Phred below 15, or lacked an exact match to the constant primer or identifier. COPE v1.2.5 was used to merge the high-quality paired reads, and each unique nucleotide sequence was defined as a clonotype. Clonotypes were aligned to IMGT TRBV, TRBD and TRBJ reference segments using MiTCR v1.1. Analysis was restricted to V-J combinations with a frequency above 0.0001, which covered 99.2% of repertoires. The TCS score was defined as the ratio of F50 (clonal expansion) to E x V (chaos), calculated using BLOSUM62-based TCRdist between CDR3 peptides within each V-J. Welch's t-statistics and random forest reduced 500 to 550 V-J features to 13, which were used in a naive Bayes classifier (R e1071). Starting from the raw public reads, TCRdb applied fastp trimming at Q25, assembled clones with MiXCR and retained in-frame beta chains. Rows matching on CDR3 protein sequence are summarized as one entry with the most common DNA and genes. Clone size and V and J calls follow TCRdb, not the original study. The sample includes 600,000 to 750,000 distinct CDR3 sequences, with 15% to 20% observed a single time. The ten largest account for 15% to 17% of the sample.

Stable Graves' hyperthyroidism was defined as no progression to ophthalmopathy during 18 months of follow-up. Hyperthyroidism patients were newly diagnosed, with disease duration under 2 months, and aged 18 to 65 years. Exclusion was applied to patients with uncontrolled infections, other autoimmune diseases, pregnancy or lactation. Diagnoses were based on clinical symptoms, serum thyroxine and TRAb, thyroid ultrasound and orbital computed tomography. Ficoll-Paque density gradient centrifugation was used to isolate PBMCs from about 10 ml of fresh peripheral blood. Total RNA was extracted with Trizol reagent, and quality was checked on an Agilent 2100 Bioanalyzer. Including the terminal cysteine and phenylalanine, the CDR3 comprises 13 residues. Of all the DNA, just the CDR3 is kept, 39 bases in frame from base 1. Relative to germline, V is 1 base shorter and J is 7 bases shorter, with 14 bases between their ends. The CDR1 and CDR2 encoded by the germline V gene (reference sequence) are GTSNPN and SVGIG.

Broad study findings and their caveats: Sample size was not statistically predetermined, and investigators were not blinded to group allocation. In validation, the model predicted progression to ophthalmopathy with approximately 70% sensitivity and less than 80% specificity, a median of 6.5 months before onset. Blood samples also contained most of the expanded thyroid clonotypes (frequency above 0.001), which suggests that blood repertoires may reflect thyroid immune responses. In cross-validation, a model built on a 13 V-J signature told ophthalmopathy apart from stable hyperthyroidism with approximately 91% sensitivity and about 81% specificity, and in testing the same model reached 80%/75%.

The rearranged chain carries TRBV30 and TRBJ2-7, and possibly TRBD2, on 6 matching bases. The sequenced sample was blood. The receptor comes from a man aged 50 to 60 with Graves' hyperthyroidism. The nucleotide sequence is given as TGTGCCTGGAGTGCGACGGGACTCCGGGAGCAGTACTTC. Translated, this is CAWSATGLREQYF.